The following is a T cell receptor beta chain sequence with its context. The V and J ends lost 6 bases and 3 bases respectively, with 18 bases between them. CDR1 and CDR2 from the germline V gene are LNHNV and YYDKDF (reference sequence). CDR3 length: 16 residues. In TCRdb, the 5' RACE reads were re-called with MiXCR into one record per CDR3 protein. The sample yields 200,000 to 250,000 distinct CDR3 sequences, 8% to 11% seen once. This entry comes from a study of CD8 T cells in ankylosing spondylitis. This chain uses TRBV15 with TRBJ1-5, with a possible D match to TRBD1 (6 bases). The material sequenced was blood, either unsorted or a sorted T cell fraction (not recorded which). This TCR came from a male donor with ankylosing spondylitis or in good health (not recorded which). The CDR3 coding sequence is TGTGCCACCAGGCAACAGGGCCGAGGGGACAATCAGCCCCAGCATTTT. This gives the protein CATRQQGRGDNQPQHF. Full variable domain (outside the CDR3, taken from reference TRBV15 and TRBJ1-5): DAMVIQNPRYQVTQFGKPVTLSCSQTLNHNVMYWYQQKSSQAPKLLFHYYDKDFNNEADTPDNFQSRRPNTSFCFLDIRSPGLGDTAMYLCATRQQGRGDNQPQHFGDGTRLSIL.